This section outlines one T cell receptor (beta chain) sequence together with its context. Its cognate antigen is unknown. Trimming shortened V by 11 bases and J by 0 bases, and 8 bases separated the two germline ends. The CDR3 length is 13 residues. The germline CDR1 and CDR2 sequences are SNHLY and FYNNEI. The data belong to a study of T cell repertoires in ileal Crohn's disease. Notes on the study in general: Active smokers at surgery had more clonal expansions than non-smokers. Compared with CD4 T cells, sorted CD8 cells carried more expanded clones.

Per sample, roughly 500 nanograms of biopsy DNA were TCRB immunosequenced. The data were produced by immunoSEQ multiplex PCR, yet TCRdb's version contains in-frame clones alone and is incomplete. This table holds 8,200 or so clones, 60% to 85% found once. This sequence was found in an adult with Crohn's disease. Specimen: ileal tissue. The chain combines TRBV2 with TRBJ1-6; D unresolved. The DNA for the CDR3 is TGTGCCGCGAGGAGCTCCTATAATTCACCCCTCCACTTT. Amino acids: CAARSSYNSPLHF.